The 21 T cell receptor beta chains below all came from one sample that was sequenced in a study of T-cell reconstitution after alpha-beta-depleted transplantation in children. A library of TCRbeta sequences, prepared with unique molecular identifiers, was generated. TCRdb recomputed calls from the PCR reads with MiXCR, one row per CDR3 protein. Found here are hundreds of thousands of distinct CDR3 sequences, roughly 15% of them singletons; the top ten hold 1.1%. Sequences were derived from PBMCs from the stem cell graft donor, sampled from the stem cell graft. These receptors were collected from a human donor who donated a stem cell graft to a child with acute myeloid leukemia.

The CDR3 loop is CASRSSGGATDTQYF. The CDR3 region has the DNA TGTGCCAGCAGGTCTAGCGGGGGGGCCACAGATACGCAGTATTTT. V usage is TRBV7-2 and J usage is TRBJ2-3; TRBD2 matches 12 bases. The CDR3 consists of 15 residues. CDR1 is SGHTA and CDR2 is FQGNSA in the germline V gene. V gave up 6 bases and J gave up 2 bases; unmatched junction bases: 3.

This clonotype was seen repeatedly, ten times or more. In DNA form, the CDR3 reads TGCGCCAGCACCATAGAGGGGAACTATGGCTACACCTTC. Translating gives CASTIEGNYGYTF. The chain combines TRBV5-1 with TRBJ1-2, with D tentatively TRBD1 (5 bases). The germline CDR1 and CDR2 sequences are SGHRS and YFSETQ. Trimming left V 6 bases short and J 2 bases short, with 11 bases between. The CDR3 has 13 residues.

This clonotype appeared a few times. The J gene is TRBJ1-1, the V gene TRBV7-2; D may be TRBD1 (6 bases). The CDR3 runs to 11 residues. Trimming took 5 bases from V and 7 from J, leaving 8 bases between them. Germline loops: CDR1 SGHTA, CDR2 FQGNSA. CDR3 amino acids: CASSTGNEAFF. The CDR3, as DNA: TGTGCCAGCAGCACAGGGAATGAAGCTTTCTTT.

A remark on this clonotype: This could be a read error, since a much larger clone is one nucleotide away. The J gene is TRBJ1-4, the V gene TRBV20-1; the match to TRBD1 covers 9 bases. V shed 4 bases, J shed 8 bases, and the junction held 14 bases outside the gene matches. This CDR3 has 16 residues. Germline V gene lookup returns CDR1 DFQATT and CDR2 SNEGSKA (reference sequence). CDR3 sequence: CSAKGTRDRVREKLFF. The CDR3 nucleotides are TGCAGTGCTAAAGGGACCCGGGACAGGGTCAGAGAAAAACTGTTTTTT.

This clonotype was detected many times. The genes are TRBV10-3 and TRBJ2-7; no clear D. CDR1 is ENHRY, CDR2 SYGVKD, per germline. This CDR3 contains 13 residues. V was cut by 4 bases and J by 2 bases, with 9 bases left in between. CDR3: CAISGGLTYEQYV. The CDR3 coding sequence is TGTGCCATCAGTGGCGGCCTCACCTACGAGCAGTACGTC.

The genes are TRBV10-2 and TRBJ2-3, with a possible D match to TRBD2 (5 bases). The CDR3 is made up of 17 amino acids. Germline lookup yields CDR1 WSHSY and CDR2 SAAADI. V lost 4 bases and J lost 1, with 18 bases in between. CDR3 loop: CASSGPLGEHGTDTQYF. The CDR3 DNA reads TGCGCCAGCAGTGGCCCCCTTGGGGAGCACGGCACAGATACGCAGTATTTT.

J is TRBJ1-5 and V is TRBV5-5; 7 positions agree with TRBD1. Germline V gene sequence: CDR1 SGHKS, CDR2 YYEKEE (reference sequence). CDR3 length equals 14 residues. V gave up 4 bases and J gave up 5 bases; unmatched junction bases: 6. CDR3 nucleotides: TGTGCCAGCAGCCCTACAGGGGCCGATCAGCCCCAGCATTTT. This gives the protein CASSPTGADQPQHF.

V usage is TRBV4-1 and J usage is TRBJ1-5; possible D gene TRBD1, 6 bases. The length of the CDR3 is 18 residues. The ends were cut back, 0 bases at V and 6 bases at J, with 21 bases in the middle. Germline V CDR1 and CDR2: MGHRA, YSYEKL. CDR3 sequence: CASSQEGGRVRGSQPQHF. Here the CDR3 DNA reads TGCGCCAGCAGCCAAGAAGGGGGGCGTGTCAGGGGTAGTCAGCCCCAGCATTTT.

This clonotype was recorded many times. The V and J genes are TRBV5-1 and TRBJ2-7; tentative D call: TRBD1 (6 bases). Germline V gene lookup returns CDR1 SGHRS and CDR2 YFSETQ. Between the trimmed V and J ends, which lost 4 bases and 3 bases, there was a span of 17 bases. The CDR3 consists of 15 residues. The chain's CDR3 is CASSNADRPGYEQYF. CDR3 DNA: TGCGCCAGCAGCAACGCCGACAGGCCTGGCTACGAGCAGTACTTC.

This clonotype was detected a few times. V usage is TRBV12-3 or TRBV12-4 and J usage is TRBJ1-6; D unclear. The V end lost 6 bases, the J end lost 8 bases, and 11 bases lay between the germline ends. The CDR3 contains 13 residues. The CDR3 reads CASRSVRDSPLHF. CDR3 nucleotides: TGTGCCAGCAGATCTGTTAGGGATTCACCCCTCCACTTT.

Points on this clonotype: Possible read error: a much larger clone is one base away. DNA for the CDR3: TGTGCCAGCAGCTTAGAGGACAGTAGCAATCAGCCCCAGCATTTT. It yields the protein CASSLEDSSNQPQHF. The chain links TRBV7-9 to TRBJ1-5; D may be TRBD1 (6 bases). V lost 1 base to trimming and J lost 0 bases, with 7 bases between them. The length of the CDR3 is 15 residues. The germline V gene has CDR1 SEHNR and CDR2 FQNEAQ (reference sequence).

The CDR3 reads CASSSREYEQYF. The CDR3 nucleotides are TGTGCCAGCAGTTCTAGGGAATACGAGCAGTACTTC. The chain has TRBV28 and TRBJ2-7; D not resolved. CDR3 length: 12 residues. Germline assignment: CDR1 MDHEN and CDR2 SYDVKM. V was cut by 4 bases and J by 4 bases, with 8 bases left in between.

The chain couples TRBV20-1 to TRBJ1-1, with 7 bases that match TRBD1. The CDR3 totals 17 residues. Trimming at V came to 1 base and at J to 2 bases, leaving 13 bases not matched to a gene. The germline CDR1 and CDR2 sequences are DFQATT and SNEGSKA (reference sequence). In DNA form, the CDR3 reads TGCAGTGCTAGAGCGATGACAGGGTCTAACCTTAACACTGAAGCTTTCTTT. Protein product: CSARAMTGSNLNTEAFF.

This clonotype turned up a few times. V gene TRBV20-1 combines with J gene TRBJ2-3; 9 bases align to TRBD2. V lost 7 bases to trimming and J lost 0 bases; unmatched junction nucleotides: 14. This CDR3 region has 17 residues. Germline V gives CDR1 DFQATT, CDR2 SNEGSKA (reference sequence). CDR3 sequence (DNA): TGCAGTGTTAGCGGGCTAGCGGGGTATTCGAGCACAGATACGCAGTATTTT. Its translation: CSVSGLAGYSSTDTQYF.

J is TRBJ2-4 and V is TRBV7-9; D may be TRBD1 or TRBD2 (5 bases each). The V and J ends lost 3 bases and 8 bases respectively, with 17 bases between them. Germline V gene sequence: CDR1 SEHNR, CDR2 FQNEAQ (reference sequence). The CDR3 length is 15 residues. The CDR3 DNA follows: TGTGCCAGCAGCTTCTACCCGAGGGGAGAGGACATTCAGTACTTC. This gives the protein CASSFYPRGEDIQYF.

The V gene is TRBV4-3, the J gene TRBJ2-7; a weak D match, TRBD1 (7 bases). Trimming removed 0 bases at V and 4 bases at J, with 22 bases between. This CDR3 spans 18 amino acids. Germline V gene sequence: CDR1 LGHNA, CDR2 YSLEER. CDR3 nucleotide sequence: TGCGCCAGCAGCCAAGATATCTCGTGGGGGGACAGTTTATACGAGCAGTACTTC. It translates to CASSQDISWGDSLYEQYF.

This clonotype has a handful of counts. The chain has TRBV12-3 or TRBV12-4 and TRBJ2-5, with 11 nucleotides matching TRBD2. V lost 5 bases and J lost 5; bases outside the gene matches: 4. CDR3 length: 14 residues. The CDR3, as DNA: TGTGCCAGCAGTACCTCTAGCGGGGGGGAGACCCAGTACTTC. Translating it yields CASSTSSGGETQYF.

This clonotype was counted a few times. The rearrangement links TRBV6-1 to TRBJ1-5; no clear D gene. Trimming removed 0 bases from V and 7 bases from J, with 7 bases in between. CDR1 MNHNS and CDR2 SASEGT come from the germline V gene. CDR3 size: 13 residues. The CDR3 DNA is TGTGCCAGCAGTGAAGCAGAGATCCAGCCCCAGCATTTT. This codes for CASSEAEIQPQHF.

The J gene is TRBJ1-1, the V gene TRBV7-2; no reliable D call. From germline, CDR1 is SGHTA and CDR2 FQGNSA. The CDR3 is 15 residues long. The germline V and J ends were trimmed by 1 base and 4 bases, with 13 bases remaining between them. This CDR3 is CASSLELPTGTEAFF. CDR3 nucleotide sequence: TGTGCCAGCAGCTTAGAGTTACCCACTGGCACTGAAGCTTTCTTT.

In its sample, this clonotype was seen a few times. The chain couples TRBV4-1 to TRBJ1-5; D gene ambiguous. V lost 2 bases and J lost 4, with 15 bases in between. Germline V CDR1 and CDR2: MGHRA, YSYEKL. This CDR3 region has 16 residues. This chain's CDR3 is CASSQPTTPVNQPQHF. CDR3 in DNA: TGCGCCAGCAGCCAACCGACTACCCCCGTTAATCAGCCCCAGCATTTT.

This clonotype was counted ten times or more. The J gene is TRBJ1-5, the V gene TRBV5-5, with TRBD1 matching over 9 bases. The CDR3 runs 14 residues. In germline, CDR1 is SGHKS, CDR2 YYEKEE (reference sequence). Unmatched junction bases numbered 8, after V lost 4 bases and J lost 9 bases. CDR3 in amino acids: CASSPGDRDRPQHF. The CDR3 bases are TGTGCCAGCAGCCCGGGGGACAGGGATAGGCCCCAGCATTTT.